This is a list of T cell receptor beta chains from one sample in a study of identical twins. TCRdb processed the 5' RACE reads anew with MiXCR; each CDR3 protein has one entry. The data hold roughly 470,000 distinct CDR3 sequences, with 14% observed a single time. The sample was also linked to a second study, of yellow fever vaccine responses in identical twins.

Sequenced material: CD4+ T cells sorted from blood. The source of these receptors is a woman under 30 in good health. CDR3s include the opening cysteine and the closing phenylalanine or tryptophan. A D gene is named only where the DNA matches it firmly. Size is omitted from some rows. Given values are once, few, many or a class for expanded clones.

d_call	clone_size	j_call	v_call	cdr3_aa	cdr3_nt
.	.	TRBJ2-1	TRBV5-1	CASSLRTGADEQFF	TGCGCCAGCAGCTTACGAACGGGGGCCGATGAGCAGTTCTTC
.	.	TRBJ2-2	TRBV6-5	CASSYSRDRFTGELFF	TGTGCCAGCAGTTACTCGAGAGACAGATTCACCGGGGAGCTGTTTTTT
.	.	TRBJ1-4	TRBV7-8	CASSLRLGGEKLFF	TGTGCCAGCAGCTTAAGGCTGGGGGGTGAAAAACTGTTTTTT
TRBD1	many	TRBJ2-5	TRBV28	CASSLLRDRREQETQYF	TGTGCCAGCAGTCTCCTCCGGGACAGGAGGGAACAAGAGACCCAGTACTTC
.	few	TRBJ2-7	TRBV6-5	CTHPHEQYF	TGTACACATCCACACGAGCAGTACTTC
.	few	TRBJ2-1	TRBV20-1	CSAETTVSSYNEQFF	TGCAGTGCTGAAACAACAGTAAGCTCCTACAATGAGCAGTTCTTC
.	.	TRBJ2-4	TRBV3-1	CASSPGSLAKNIQYF	TGTGCCAGCAGCCCAGGGAGCCTAGCCAAAAACATTCAGTACTTC
TRBD1	few	TRBJ1-2	TRBV7-9	CASSLAVGQPLGYTF	TGTGCCAGCAGCTTAGCGGTGGGACAGCCATTGGGCTACACCTTC
.	.	TRBJ2-7	TRBV29-1	CSVGSGVYEQYF	TGCAGCGTTGGATCAGGTGTCTACGAGCAGTACTTC
.	many	TRBJ1-1	TRBV5-5	CASSLGGPYTEAFF	TGTGCCAGCAGCTTGGGGGGCCCTTACACTGAAGCTTTCTTT
TRBD1	.	TRBJ2-5	TRBV2	CASRTGEETQYF	TGTGCCAGCAGGACAGGGGAAGAGACCCAGTACTTC
.	.	TRBJ2-2	TRBV18	CASSPGSSTGELFF	TGTGCCAGCTCACCAGGGAGTAGCACCGGGGAGCTGTTTTTT
.	few	TRBJ2-1	TRBV12-3/TRBV12-4	CASSSRDNEQFF	TGTGCCAGCAGTTCTCGGGACAATGAGCAGTTCTTC
.	many	TRBJ2-7	TRBV12-3/TRBV12-4	CASSILGGRVEQYF	TGTGCCAGCAGCATACTGGGGGGCCGCGTCGAGCAGTACTTC
.	few	TRBJ2-1	TRBV5-1	CASSLELRGREQFF	TGCGCCAGCAGCTTAGAATTAAGGGGTCGTGAGCAGTTCTTC
.	few	TRBJ2-7	TRBV6-7	CASSWRRPYEQYF	TGTGCCAGCAGTTGGAGGCGGCCCTACGAGCAGTACTTC
.	.	TRBJ2-3	TRBV4-1	CASSQGVSDTQYF	TGCGCCAGCAGCCAAGGAGTATCAGATACGCAGTATTTT
TRBD2	.	TRBJ2-1	TRBV5-1	CASSIPSGSYNEQFF	TGCGCCAGCAGCATCCCTAGCGGGTCCTACAATGAGCAGTTCTTC